This paragraph reports one T cell receptor (beta chain). The CDR3 is 15 residues long. The J segment lost 0 bases and the V segment lost 1 base, leaving 1 base of the junction unmatched. CDR1 and CDR2 from the germline V gene are SEHNR and FQNEAQ (reference sequence). These data originate in a study of T cell changes during pregnancy in multiple sclerosis. The protocol was immunoSEQ multiplex PCR, while the TCRdb copy is restricted to in-frame clones and leaves out a portion. The repertoire consists of 40,000 to 55,000 clones, with around 93% occurring once and the leading ten covering approximately 4.2%.

Sequences were derived from CD8+ T cells from peripheral blood mononuclear cells, sampled in the first trimester of pregnancy. The clonotype was recovered from a female donor with multiple sclerosis, enrolled in a pregnancy study. The rearrangement uses TRBV7-9 and TRBJ2-3; 7 nucleotides line up with TRBD2. The CDR3 DNA reads TGTGCCAGCAGCTTAGGGGACTATAGCACAGATACGCAGTATTTT. Protein product: CASSLGDYSTDTQYF.